This T cell receptor (beta chain) was documented in a study of blood T cell repertoires in COVID-19. Study background: Collection of acute and convalescent COVID-19 samples took place in the United States, Italy and Spain. From T cells, B-cell-depleted T cells, or PBMCs came the material, which was cDNA or gDNA.

The authors' processing: Amplification of reference gene primers provided the estimated nucleated cell counts. TCRdb's copy holds only in-frame clones and misses some; the assay was immunoSEQ multiplex PCR. For V, J and clone size, that table is used; D and trimming come from the DNA. The repertoire consists of fewer than 130,000 clones, with more than 65% occurring once and the leading ten covering more than 3.5%. This clonotype originated in a woman older than 75 with acute or convalescent COVID-19. Sequencing was done on a sample of peripheral blood.

CDR3 bases: TGTGCCAGCAGCTGGGGCTACTCTGGGGCCAACGTCCTGACTTTC. Residues: CASSWGYSGANVLTF. This rearrangement joins TRBV2 to TRBJ2-6; weak D call: TRBD1 (5 bases). Trimming pared 6 bases from V and 0 bases from J, leaving 9 bases between. Germline lookup yields CDR1 SNHLY and CDR2 FYNNEI. The CDR3 length is 15 residues. The variable domain in full, with the rest retrieved from reference TRBV2 and TRBJ2-6, is EPEVTQTPSHQVTQMGQEVILRCVPISNHLYFYWYRQILGQKVEFLVSFYNNEISEKSEIFDDQFSVERPDGSNFTLKIRSTKLEDSAMYFCASSWGYSGANVLTFGAGSRLTVL.